The 21 T cell receptor beta chains given below trace back to one sample, sequenced in a study of control samples from healthy donors and cancer patients. Repertoires were generated with immunoSEQ multiplex PCR, while TCRdb's copy carries only in-frame clones and drops some. The sample lists 90,000 to 150,000 clones, 91% seen once, with 7.8% in the top ten. Sequencing was carried out using blood. These receptors were collected from a woman in her late teens or twenties in good health.

The genes are TRBV28 and TRBJ2-5; possible D gene TRBD1, 5 bases. The ends were cut back, 5 bases at V and 2 bases at J, with 9 bases in the middle. The CDR3 totals 13 residues. Germline V gene data show CDR1 as MDHEN and CDR2 as SYDVKM. Written as DNA, the CDR3 is TGTGCCAGCAGTCGGACACATCAAGAGACCCAGTACTTC. This codes for CASSRTHQETQYF.

The rearrangement joins TRBV6-5 to TRBJ1-6, with D unclear. V lost 0 bases, J lost 0 bases, and 6 bases lay in between. Germline values: CDR1 MNHEY, CDR2 SVGAGI. The CDR3 runs to 16 residues. The CDR3 spells CASSYSGSSYNSPLHF. CDR3 sequence (DNA): TGTGCCAGCAGTTACTCAGGGAGCTCCTATAATTCACCCCTCCACTTT.

This sequence joins TRBV10-3 and TRBJ1-1; 7 nucleotides match TRBD1. This CDR3 spans 14 amino acids. The germline V gene has CDR1 ENHRY and CDR2 SYGVKD. The V segment lost 10 bases and the J segment 4 bases; nucleotides outside the gene matches: 12. The CDR3 DNA reads as TGTGCCACAGGGGGGGGGATATTGGTCACTGAAGCTTTCTTT. Amino acids: CATGGGILVTEAFF.

The sample holds one count of this clone. This chain uses TRBV7-2 with TRBJ2-5, with 8 bases lining up with TRBD1. This CDR3 comprises 13 residues. The J segment lost 4 bases and the V segment lost 2 bases, leaving 0 bases of the junction unmatched. Looked up from germline, CDR1 is SGHTA and CDR2 is FQGNSA. CDR3 in DNA: TGTGCCAGCAGCTTAACAGGGGGAGAGACCCAGTACTTC. Translation: CASSLTGGETQYF.

The chain has TRBV28 and TRBJ2-1, with D possibly being TRBD2 (5 bases). Germline V gene lookup returns CDR1 MDHEN and CDR2 SYDVKM. There are 14 residues in the CDR3. Trimming stripped 5 bases from V and 12 bases from J, with 20 bases between. CDR3 in amino acids: CASSLAAVPLGQFF. The CDR3 DNA reads TGTGCCAGCAGTCTCGCAGCGGTTCCCCTTGGGCAGTTCTTC.

The chain employs TRBV5-1 and TRBJ2-7, with 10 positions matching TRBD1. The CDR3 length is 15 residues. Germline V CDR1 and CDR2: SGHRS, YFSETQ. V was pared by 3 bases and J by 4 bases, with 7 bases of the junction left unmatched. The CDR3 sequence is CASSSGTGDSYEQYF. CDR3 bases: TGCGCCAGCAGCTCCGGGACAGGGGACTCTTACGAGCAGTACTTC.

This rearrangement joins TRBV7-8 to TRBJ2-3; D unclear. V lost 3 bases to trimming and J lost 5 bases, with 6 bases between them. The CDR3 contains 12 residues. CDR1 SGHVS and CDR2 FQNEAQ come from the germline V gene. The CDR3 DNA reads as TGTGCCAGCAGCTTCATCGGAGATACGCAGTATTTT. Its protein product is CASSFIGDTQYF. Together with reference TRBV7-8 and TRBJ2-3, the CDR3 gives the full variable domain: GAGVSQSPRYKVAKRGQDVALRCDPISGHVSLFWYQQALGQGPEFLTYFQNEAQLDKSGLPSDRFFAERPEGSVSTLKIQRTQQEDSAVYLCASSFIGDTQYFGPGTRLTVL.

The rearrangement uses TRBV25-1 and TRBJ1-5; D unclear. With 2 bases removed from V and 13 bases from J, the gap between germline ends came to 12 bases. The CDR3 totals 12 residues. In germline, CDR1 is MGHDK, CDR2 SYGVNS. CDR3 DNA: TGTGCCAGCAGTGAAAACAAGGGCGAACAGCATTTT. Its translation is CASSENKGEQHF.

A word on this clone: This specimen includes other DNA sequences encoding the same CDR3. This chain links TRBV12-3 or TRBV12-4 with TRBJ2-5; a weak D match, TRBD2 (6 bases). The length of the CDR3 is 11 residues. Deletions cut 8 bases from V and 5 bases from J, with 9 bases between. The CDR3 DNA reads TGTGCCAGCCGGAGGGGCGAGACCCAGTACTTC. It codes for CASRRGETQYF.

The V call is TRBV27, the J call TRBJ2-7; maybe TRBD2 (5 bases). V was trimmed by 3 bases and J by 2 bases, leaving 11 bases between them. The CDR3 is made up of 14 amino acids. Germline assignment: CDR1 MNHEY and CDR2 SMNVEV (reference sequence). The CDR3 region has the DNA TGTGCCAGCAGTTTCGGAGGTTATCCCTACGAGCAGTACTTC. Its translation: CASSFGGYPYEQYF.

J is TRBJ1-1 and V is TRBV15; tentatively, D is TRBD1 (5 bases). Germline CDR1 LNHNV, CDR2 YYDKDF (reference sequence). V was trimmed by 0 bases and J by 2 bases, leaving 10 bases between them. This CDR3 has 15 residues. DNA of the CDR3: TGTGCCACCAGCAGAGATGGCGGGGGTAACACTGAAGCTTTCTTT. Protein sequence: CATSRDGGGNTEAFF.

The chain employs TRBV7-9 and TRBJ2-7; TRBD2 matches 7 bases. V shed 6 bases and J 6 bases; nucleotides not matched to a gene: 14. CDR1 SEHNR and CDR2 FQNEAQ come from the germline V gene (reference sequence). The CDR3 extends over 15 amino acids. CDR3 in DNA: TGTGCCAGCAGATCAGAGCTCGGGGGGACGGGCGAGCAGTACTTC. The encoded protein is CASRSELGGTGEQYF.

This clone was counted a single time. The rearrangement joins TRBV10-1 to TRBJ2-3; D possibly corresponds to TRBD2 (6 bases). V was clipped by 6 bases and J by 8 bases, with 18 bases between them. Germline V gives CDR1 WNHNN, CDR2 SYGVQD (reference sequence). This CDR3 has 14 residues. Here the CDR3 DNA reads TGCGCCAGCAGGGTCGCCGGGAGACCAGTTACGCAGTATTTT. It specifies CASRVAGRPVTQYF.

The chain has TRBV6-6 and TRBJ1-1; a possible D gene is TRBD1 (6 bases). The CDR3 loop spans 15 amino acids. Deletions cut 4 bases from V and 3 bases from J, with 15 bases between. Germline V CDR1 and CDR2: MNHNY, SVGAGI (reference sequence). CDR3 bases: TGTGCCAGCAGTTCCAAACAGGGTATGGACACTGAAGCTTTCTTT. Translated, it gives CASSSKQGMDTEAFF.

For the CDR3, the DNA is TGTGCCAGCAGCAACTACAGGGGCTCTGGAAACACCATATATTTT. Translation: CASSNYRGSGNTIYF. The rearrangement joins TRBV28 to TRBJ1-3; the match to TRBD1 covers 7 bases. The germline V gene has CDR1 MDHEN and CDR2 SYDVKM. The CDR3 totals 15 residues. V gave up 6 bases and J gave up 0 bases; unmatched junction bases: 5.

The chain employs TRBV11-2 and TRBJ2-1; D is possibly TRBD1 (6 bases). V was trimmed by 0 bases and J by 6 bases, leaving 9 bases between them. Germline CDR1 SGHAT, CDR2 FQNNGV. The CDR3 has 14 residues. The CDR3 spells CASSLDLQGNEQFF. The CDR3 bases are TGTGCCAGCAGCTTAGATCTACAGGGCAATGAGCAGTTCTTC.

This clone showed up just a few times. The chain links TRBV4-3 to TRBJ2-7, with 9 bases that match TRBD1. Germline CDR1 and CDR2: LGHNA and YSLEER. This CDR3 is 13 amino acids long. J gave up 6 bases and V 4 bases, and 4 bases lay outside the gene matches. In DNA, the CDR3 is TGCGCCAGCAGCCCCACAGGGGGCGGCGAGCAGTACTTC. Amino acids: CASSPTGGGEQYF.

The rearrangement joins TRBV28 to TRBJ1-6; a weak D match, TRBD1 (6 bases). CDR1 and CDR2 from the germline V gene are MDHEN and SYDVKM. V lost 7 bases, J lost 7 bases, and 20 bases lay in between. The CDR3 spans 16 residues. CDR3 region: CASTAGTKTANSPLHF. The CDR3 region has the DNA TGTGCCAGCACGGCCGGGACAAAGACTGCCAATTCACCCCTCCACTTT.

The chain links TRBV28 to TRBJ2-3, with D hard to call. CDR1 is MDHEN, CDR2 SYDVKM, per germline. This CDR3 comprises 13 residues. V shed 0 bases and J shed 6 bases, with 7 bases lying between them. This CDR3 is CASSLWSPDTQYF. In DNA, the CDR3 is TGTGCCAGCAGTTTATGGTCCCCGGATACGCAGTATTTT.

The chain is built from TRBV6-2 or TRBV6-3 and TRBJ1-2, with D maybe TRBD1 (5 bases). The germline V gene encodes CDR1 MNHEY and CDR2 SVGEGT. The CDR3 runs 15 residues. The V end was cut by 4 bases, the J end by 5 bases, with 17 bases between. CDR3 DNA: TGTGCCAGCAGTTGGGCCCTGCAGGGACCTTATGGCTACACCTTC. The encoded protein is CASSWALQGPYGYTF.

The chain uses TRBV5-1 and TRBJ2-5; 15 bases align to TRBD2. Trimming cost V 4 bases and J 5 bases; bases outside gene matches: 12. Germline V lookup: CDR1 SGHRS, CDR2 YFSETQ. The CDR3 covers 18 residues. The DNA of the CDR3 is TGCGCCAGCAGCCGGGGACTAGCGGGGGGCGATATCCGGGAGACCCAGTACTTC. Translated, it gives CASSRGLAGGDIRETQYF. Full variable domain (outside the CDR3, taken from reference TRBV5-1 and TRBJ2-5): KAGVTQTPRYLIKTRGQQVTLSCSPISGHRSVSWYQQTPGQGLQFLFEYFSETQRNKGNFPGRFSGRQFSNSRSEMNVSTLELGDSALYLCASSRGLAGGDIRETQYFGPGTRLLVL.